These 24 T cell receptor beta chains came from one sample sequenced in a study of circulating CD8 cells and anti-PD-1 response in melanoma. Using roughly 15 ng of total RNA, TCR libraries were made with the QIAseq Immune Repertoire TCR panel. One entry per CDR3 protein, called by TCRdb with MiXCR from the reads. The sample holds 600 to 650 distinct CDR3 sequences, roughly 9.6% seen once. Live CD3+CD8+TCRalphabeta+ cells were sorted into four subsets by PD-1 and/or TIGIT. The material sequenced was CD8+ T cells from PBMCs, taken at baseline or after one month of anti-PD-1 therapy (not recorded which). The receptors stem from a human donor with melanoma.

This clonotype qualifies as medium-sized. This chain connects TRBV27 to TRBJ1-3; no clear D gene. Germline loops: CDR1 MNHEY, CDR2 SMNVEV (reference sequence). Trimming shortened V by 4 bases and J by 0 bases, and 16 bases separated the two germline ends. CDR3 length: 17 residues. CDR3 DNA sequence: TGTGCCAGCAGTTCGAGGCGCCACTCGATCTCTGGAAACACCATATATTTT. Translation gives CASSSRRHSISGNTIYF.

This clonotype has only a few counts. At one boundary the junction diverges from the germline segment, which might be a read error. The V and J genes are TRBV20-1 and TRBJ2-7; 8 positions agree with TRBD2. Per germline, CDR1 DFQATT and CDR2 SNEGSKA (reference sequence). The CDR3 has 17 residues. The CDR3 DNA follows: TGCAGTGCTAGAGATAGGCAGTTTTCCGGGAGGGCCAACGAGCAGTACTTT. Translating gives CSARDRQFSGRANEQYF.

This clonotype rates as medium-sized. The chain uses TRBV25-1 and TRBJ2-2; no definite D call. Trimming removed 2 bases from V and 0 bases from J, with 13 bases in between. CDR3 length: 17 amino acids. From germline, CDR1 is MGHDK and CDR2 SYGVNS. The CDR3 sequence is CASSESSTDTNTGELFF. The CDR3, as DNA: TGTGCCAGCAGTGAAAGTAGTACCGATACGAACACCGGGGAGCTGTTTTTT.

By proportion, this clonotype is medium-sized. V usage is TRBV4-1 and J usage is TRBJ2-7, with 12 bases identical to TRBD1. Losses at the gene ends were 5 bases for V and 0 bases for J; bases not matched to a gene: 8. Per the germline V gene, CDR1 is MGHRA and CDR2 is YSYEKL. The length of the CDR3 is 17 residues. The CDR3 loop is CASSGGTGGVSSYEQYF. The CDR3 nucleotides are TGCGCCAGCAGCGGGGGGACAGGGGGCGTGAGCTCCTACGAGCAGTACTTC.

This clonotype is categorized as medium-sized. CDR3 in amino acids: CASSLLVSGRMGSYEQYF. CDR3 bases: TGTGCCAGCAGCTTATTAGTCAGCGGGAGAATGGGGTCCTACGAGCAGTACTTC. The V call is TRBV7-2, the J call TRBJ2-7; 8 bases agree with TRBD2. With V trimmed by 2 bases and J by 1 base, 13 bases remained unmatched. CDR3 length: 18 amino acids. CDR1 SGHTA and CDR2 FQGNSA come from the germline V gene.

This clonotype is labeled as medium-sized. The chain uses TRBV4-1 and TRBJ2-2, with TRBD2 matching over 8 bases. Germline-derived CDR1 and CDR2 are MGHRA and YSYEKL. V was pared by 0 bases and J by 0 bases, with 6 bases of the junction left unmatched. The CDR3 is made up of 18 amino acids. CDR3 protein: CASSQEAGGFANTGELFF. The DNA for the CDR3 is TGCGCCAGCAGCCAAGAGGCGGGGGGCTTCGCGAACACCGGGGAGCTGTTTTTT.

This clonotype is labeled as medium-sized. The CDR3 region is CASSLRQGVDYEQYF. For the CDR3, the DNA is TGTGCCAGCAGTTTAAGGCAGGGGGTGGACTACGAGCAGTACTTC. V is TRBV27 and J is TRBJ2-7; 7 bases map to TRBD1. CDR1 and CDR2 from the germline V gene are MNHEY and SMNVEV (reference sequence). J was trimmed by 3 bases and V by 2 bases; bases with no gene match: 7. There are 15 residues in the CDR3.

This clonotype was counted between two and nine times. A much larger clonotype is one base distant, so this may be a read error. The chain is built from TRBV27 and TRBJ2-5; D might be TRBD1 (5 bases). Trimming pared 5 bases from V and 1 base from J, leaving 20 bases between. The CDR3 totals 17 residues. Germline V lookup: CDR1 MNHEY, CDR2 SMNVEV (reference sequence). The CDR3 loop reads CASSPTAGRLGQETQYF. CDR3 DNA: TGTGCCAGCAGTCCAACCGCAGGGCGTTTGGGCCAAGAGACCCAGTACTTC.

This clonotype ranks as medium-sized. The chain employs TRBV11-2 and TRBJ2-7; D not certain. Germline lookup yields CDR1 SGHAT and CDR2 FQNNGV. There are 13 residues in the CDR3. The V end lost 0 bases, the J end lost 3 bases, and 6 bases lay between the germline ends. CDR3 region: CASSLDAVYEQYF. CDR3 nucleotide sequence: TGTGCCAGCAGCTTAGATGCTGTCTACGAGCAGTACTTC.

The chain uses TRBV28 and TRBJ2-7; 8 bases map to TRBD2. Germline V lookup: CDR1 MDHEN, CDR2 SYDVKM. Trimming removed 6 bases from V and 5 bases from J; junction bases left unmatched: 12. The CDR3 is 15 amino acids. The CDR3 loop reads CASSPPSGRANEQYF. Written as DNA, the CDR3 is TGTGCCAGCAGCCCCCCCTCCGGGAGGGCCAACGAGCAGTACTTC.

Judged by abundance, this clonotype is medium-sized. The rearrangement joins TRBV4-1 to TRBJ1-6, with TRBD1 as a possible D gene (6 bases). In germline, CDR1 is MGHRA, CDR2 YSYEKL. V was clipped by 1 base and J by 8 bases, with 15 bases between them. This CDR3 has 16 residues. CDR3 DNA: TGCGCCAGCAGCCAAGTAACCGGGACAAAGGATTCACCCCTCCACTTT. Translated, it gives CASSQVTGTKDSPLHF.

In this sample, this clonotype is medium-sized. The chain carries TRBV28 and TRBJ2-7; TRBD1 aligns across 9 bases. This CDR3 has 15 amino acids. With V trimmed by 5 bases and J by 6 bases, 11 bases remained unmatched. The germline gives CDR1 MDHEN, CDR2 SYDVKM. CDR3 amino acids: CASSPLQGAVGEQYF. The DNA of the CDR3 is TGTGCCAGCAGTCCTTTACAGGGGGCGGTGGGCGAGCAGTACTTC.

This clonotype rates as large (0.1 to 1%). V gene TRBV29-1 combines with J gene TRBJ2-5; either TRBD1 or TRBD2 may supply D (6 bases each). The V gene lost 7 bases and the J gene lost 5 bases, with 14 bases spanning the gap. The CDR3 contains 12 residues. Per germline, CDR1 SQVTM and CDR2 ANQGSEA. CDR3 loop: CSARGVQETQYF. The DNA of the CDR3 is TGCAGCGCGAGGGGGGTACAGGAGACCCAGTACTTC.

The V gene is TRBV30, the J gene TRBJ1-5, with 7 bases that match TRBD1. Trimming cost V 4 bases and J 3 bases; bases outside gene matches: 6. CDR1 is GTSNPN and CDR2 is SVGIG in the germline V gene (reference sequence). The length of the CDR3 is 14 residues. The CDR3 coding sequence is TGTGCCTGGACGGCAGGGGGAAACAATCAGCCCCAGCATTTT. It is translated as CAWTAGGNNQPQHF. Drawing the rest from reference TRBV30 and TRBJ1-5, the complete variable domain is SQTIHQWPATLVQPVGSPLSLECTVEGTSNPNLYWYRQAAGRGLQLLFYSVGIGQISSEVPQNLSASRPQDRQFILSSKKLLLSDSGFYLCAWTAGGNNQPQHFGDGTRLSIL.

Comment on this clonotype: This sequence may be a read error, since a much larger clone differs from it by one base. The chain recombines TRBV28 with TRBJ2-1; D is tentatively TRBD1 or TRBD2 (5 bases each). This CDR3 spans 17 amino acids. Per germline, CDR1 MDHEN and CDR2 SYDVKM. The DNA of the CDR3 is TGTGCCAGCAACTCTGGGATCGGGACCGTATTAGTCGACGAGCAGGTCTTC. Its protein product is CASNSGIGTVLVDEQVF.

This clonotype was detected only a few times. This clone may be a read error of a much larger clone one base away. This chain uses TRBV6-4 with TRBJ2-1, with 10 bases aligning to TRBD1. The germline CDR1 and CDR2 sequences are MRHNA and SNTAGT. The CDR3 has 15 amino acids. The CDR3, as DNA: TGTGCCAGCAGTGACTCGACAGGGGGCTACAATGAGCAGCTCTTC. Its protein product is CASSDSTGGYNEQLF.

This clonotype was detected only a few times. V and J are TRBV4-3 and TRBJ2-2; D is possibly TRBD1 (7 bases). In germline, CDR1 is LGHNA, CDR2 YSLEER. The CDR3 is 16 residues long. Trimming removed 7 bases from V and 2 bases from J, with 17 bases in between. DNA for the CDR3: TGCGCCAGCAAAGAACGCGGGACAGTAAACACCGGGGAGCTGTTTTTT. As protein: CASKERGTVNTGELFF.

This clonotype is classed as medium-sized. J is TRBJ2-2 and V is TRBV7-2; TRBD2 matches at 10 bases. Germline V lookup: CDR1 SGHTA, CDR2 FQGNSA. Trimming took 5 bases from V and 5 from J; bases not matched to a gene: 5. This CDR3 region has 15 residues. The CDR3 bases are TGTGCCAGCAGCGTCCTAGCGGGGGCTACCGGGGAGCTGTTTTTT. Translation: CASSVLAGATGELFF.

By sample fraction, this clonotype is large. The J gene is TRBJ2-3, the V gene TRBV6-4; possibly TRBD1 for D (6 bases). The CDR3 totals 15 residues. The ends were cut back, 0 bases at V and 1 base at J, with 8 bases in the middle. Germline CDR1 and CDR2: MRHNA and SNTAGT. CDR3 coding DNA: TGTGCCAGCAGTGACTCCCCAGGGGGCACAGATACGCAGTATTTT. The encoded protein is CASSDSPGGTDTQYF.

This clonotype counts as large. The chain is built from TRBV27 and TRBJ2-7, with D unresolved. Deletions cut 6 bases from V and 6 bases from J, with 12 bases between. CDR3 size: 12 residues. Germline loops: CDR1 MNHEY, CDR2 SMNVEV (reference sequence). The CDR3: CASSLSVGEQYF. The CDR3 DNA follows: TGTGCCAGCAGCCTCTCAGTGGGCGAGCAGTACTTC.

In its sample, this clonotype is medium-sized (0.01 to 0.1%). V usage is TRBV4-3 and J usage is TRBJ2-1; 9 bases map to TRBD1. CDR1 LGHNA and CDR2 YSLEER come from the germline V gene. The CDR3 has 15 residues. After removal of 4 bases from V and 5 bases from J, the junction contained 6 bases not matched to a gene. CDR3 protein: CASSPARDRDNEQFF. Written as DNA, the CDR3 is TGCGCCAGCAGCCCAGCCCGGGACAGGGACAATGAGCAGTTCTTC.

On this clonotype: This clone may be a read error of a much larger clone one base away. This chain uses TRBV28 with TRBJ2-1; 8 nucleotides match TRBD2. Germline assignment: CDR1 MDHEN and CDR2 SYDVKM. J lost 10 bases, V lost 4 bases, and 9 bases had no gene match. This CDR3 has 14 residues. The CDR3 nucleotides read TGTGCCAGCAGTTGGATGAGCGGGGGATACGAGCAGTTCTTC. It translates to CASSWMSGGYEQFF.

This clonotype is categorized as medium-sized (0.01 to 0.1%). The gene calls are TRBV2 and TRBJ2-7, with D perhaps TRBD1 (5 bases). V lost 5 bases and J 0 bases, leaving 20 bases between the germline ends. Germline-derived CDR1 and CDR2 are SNHLY and FYNNEI. The CDR3 is 17 amino acids. The CDR3 DNA reads TGTGCCAGCAGTCGGTACACGGGTTACAGGAGCTCCTACGAGCAGTACTTC. It specifies CASSRYTGYRSSYEQYF.

On this clonotype itself: Sequence at one end of the junction differs from germline and may be a read error. The chain's CDR3 is CASTLGSSTDTQYF. The CDR3 coding sequence is TGTGCCAGCACCTTAGGGTCTAGCACAGATACGCAGTATTTT. The chain combines TRBV7-2 with TRBJ2-3; no firm D call. The CDR3 is 14 residues long. Germline lookup yields CDR1 SGHTA and CDR2 FQGNSA. The variable domain in full, completed from reference TRBV7-2 and TRBJ2-3, reads GAGVSQSPSNKVTEKGKDVELRCDPISGHTALYWYRQSLGQGLEFLIYFQGNSAPDKSGLPSDRFSAERTGGSVSTLTIQRTQQEDSAVYLCASTLGSSTDTQYFGPGTRLTVL.